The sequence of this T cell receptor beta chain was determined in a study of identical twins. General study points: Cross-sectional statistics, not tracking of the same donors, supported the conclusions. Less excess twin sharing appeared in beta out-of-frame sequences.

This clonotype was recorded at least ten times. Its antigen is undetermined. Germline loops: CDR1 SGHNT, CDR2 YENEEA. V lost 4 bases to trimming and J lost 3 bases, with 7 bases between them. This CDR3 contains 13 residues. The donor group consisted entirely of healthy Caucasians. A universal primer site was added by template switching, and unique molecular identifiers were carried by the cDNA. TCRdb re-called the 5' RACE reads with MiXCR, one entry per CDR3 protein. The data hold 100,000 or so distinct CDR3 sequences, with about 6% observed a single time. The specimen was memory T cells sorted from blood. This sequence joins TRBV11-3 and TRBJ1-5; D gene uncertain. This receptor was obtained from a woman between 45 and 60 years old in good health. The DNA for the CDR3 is TGTGCCAGCAGCTACGGATACAATCAGCCCCAGCATTTT. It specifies CASSYGYNQPQHF.